The TCR beta chain under discussion was sequenced for a study of breast tumors, draining lymph nodes, adjacent tissues (dated by TCRdb to the mid-2010s). The study in broad terms: TCR beta repertoires were compared across tumor, adjacent nontumor tissue and axillary lymph nodes obtained from breast cancer patients. In human breast cancer, the study set out to assess how tumor, surrounding tissue and draining lymph node repertoires relate to one another and whether T cells might be exchanged between them. The paper as a whole reports these results and caveats: The data were considered consistent with most tumor T cells being derived from the lymph node and subsequently expanding within tumor tissue. The conclusion that tumor T cells originate in lymph nodes was presented as consistent with a hypothesis rather than as directly demonstrated. Tumors showed preferential V and J gene usage, and their T-cell repertoire diversity fell below that of lymph nodes yet above that of nontumor tissue. Tumor and nontumor tissue repertoires were found to be significantly more similar in luminal-like than in basal-like breast cancer.

This sample was sequenced with an Illumina HiSeq 2000. Multiplex PCR amplification was used to generate the TCR beta chain libraries. High-throughput sequencing was used to analyze the amplified TCR beta chain products. TCRdb reanalyzed the raw reads on its own, using fastp at Q25 for trimming and MiXCR for clone calling, and kept in-frame beta chains. Rows with a matching CDR3 protein are joined into one entry that keeps the most common DNA and genes. The sample includes about 140,000 distinct CDR3 sequences, with over 25% observed a single time. About 2.5% of the sample belongs to the ten largest clones. Lymph node samples were obtained from the axillary draining lymph nodes of breast cancer patients. As encoded in the germline V gene, CDR1 is KGHSH while CDR2 is LQKENI. Reading from cysteine to phenylalanine, the CDR3 counts 13 amino acids. Only the CDR3 region is kept as DNA, spanning 39 bases read in frame from base 1. Clipping removes 9 bases from V and 6 bases from J, with 5 as the unmatched junction base count.

This clonotype has a count of ten or more. Its antigen target is currently unknown. No much larger clonotype is one base removed from it; base qualities were not supplied. This sequence was found in a female donor with breast cancer. Some clones in this sample may be carry-over from other donors' samples. The chain is made from TRBV18 and TRBJ1-6; the central 7 bases match TRBD1. The specimen was axillary lymph node tissue. CDR3 protein: CASQTGINSPLHF. Read as DNA, the sequence is TGTGCCAGTCAGACAGGGATTAATTCACCCCTCCACTTT.